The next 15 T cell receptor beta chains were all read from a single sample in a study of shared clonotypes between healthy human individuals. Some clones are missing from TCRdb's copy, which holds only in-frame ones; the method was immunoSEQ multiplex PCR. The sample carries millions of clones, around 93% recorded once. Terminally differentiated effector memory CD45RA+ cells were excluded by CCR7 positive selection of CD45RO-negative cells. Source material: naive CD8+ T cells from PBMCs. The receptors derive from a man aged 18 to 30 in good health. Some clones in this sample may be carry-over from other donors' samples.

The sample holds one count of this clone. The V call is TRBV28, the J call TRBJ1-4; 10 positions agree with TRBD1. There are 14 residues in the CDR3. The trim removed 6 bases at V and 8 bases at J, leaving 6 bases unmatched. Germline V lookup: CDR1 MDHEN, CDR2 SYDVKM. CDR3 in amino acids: CASSPDRGHEKLFF. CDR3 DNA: TGTGCCAGCAGCCCTGACAGGGGGCACGAAAAACTGTTTTTT.

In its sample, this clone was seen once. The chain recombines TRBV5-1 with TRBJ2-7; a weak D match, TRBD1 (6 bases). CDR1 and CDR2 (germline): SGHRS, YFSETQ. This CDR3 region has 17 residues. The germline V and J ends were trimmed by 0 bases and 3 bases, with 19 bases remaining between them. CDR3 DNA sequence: TGCGCCAGCAGCTTGGGGGCGCTACGGACAGCGAGCTACGAGCAGTACTTC. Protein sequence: CASSLGALRTASYEQYF.

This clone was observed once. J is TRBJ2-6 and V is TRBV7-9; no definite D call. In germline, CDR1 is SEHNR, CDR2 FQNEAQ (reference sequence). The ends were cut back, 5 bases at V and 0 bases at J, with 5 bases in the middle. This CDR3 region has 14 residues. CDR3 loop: CASSVSSGANVLTF. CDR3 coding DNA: TGTGCCAGCAGCGTCTCCTCTGGGGCCAACGTCCTGACTTTC. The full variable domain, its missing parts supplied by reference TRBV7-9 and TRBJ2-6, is DTGVSQNPRHKITKRGQNVTFRCDPISEHNRLYWYRQTLGQGPEFLTYFQNEAQLEKSRLLSDRFSAERPKGSFSTLEIQRTEQGDSAMYLCASSVSSGANVLTFGAGSRLTVL.

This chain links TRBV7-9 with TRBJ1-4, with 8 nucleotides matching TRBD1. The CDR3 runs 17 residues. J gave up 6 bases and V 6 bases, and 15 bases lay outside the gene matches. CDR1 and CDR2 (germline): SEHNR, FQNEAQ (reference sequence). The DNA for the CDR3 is TGTGCCAGCAGACCCGACAGGGGACTCGATCGGGATGAAAAACTGTTTTTT. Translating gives CASRPDRGLDRDEKLFF. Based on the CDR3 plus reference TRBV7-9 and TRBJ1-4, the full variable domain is DTGVSQNPRHKITKRGQNVTFRCDPISEHNRLYWYRQTLGQGPEFLTYFQNEAQLEKSRLLSDRFSAERPKGSFSTLEIQRTEQGDSAMYLCASRPDRGLDRDEKLFFGSGTQLSVL.

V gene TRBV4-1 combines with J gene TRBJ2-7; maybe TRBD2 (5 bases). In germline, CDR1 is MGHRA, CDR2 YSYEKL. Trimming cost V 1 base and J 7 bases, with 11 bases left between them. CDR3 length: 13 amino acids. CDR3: CASSQVGPGEQYF. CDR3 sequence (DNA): TGCGCCAGCAGCCAAGTTGGCCCGGGGGAGCAGTACTTC.

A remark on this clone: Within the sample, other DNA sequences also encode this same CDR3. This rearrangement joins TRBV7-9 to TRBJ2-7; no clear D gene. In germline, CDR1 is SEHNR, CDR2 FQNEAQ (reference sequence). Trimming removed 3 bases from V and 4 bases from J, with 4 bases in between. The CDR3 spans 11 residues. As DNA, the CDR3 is TGTGCCAGCAGCTTCCTGTACGAGCAGTACTTC. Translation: CASSFLYEQYF.

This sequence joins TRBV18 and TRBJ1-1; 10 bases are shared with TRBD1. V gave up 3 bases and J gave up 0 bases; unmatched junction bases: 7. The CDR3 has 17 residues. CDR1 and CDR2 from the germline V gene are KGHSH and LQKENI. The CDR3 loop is CASSPTKTGGMNTEAFF. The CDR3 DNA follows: TGTGCCAGCTCACCTACCAAGACAGGGGGCATGAACACTGAAGCTTTCTTT.

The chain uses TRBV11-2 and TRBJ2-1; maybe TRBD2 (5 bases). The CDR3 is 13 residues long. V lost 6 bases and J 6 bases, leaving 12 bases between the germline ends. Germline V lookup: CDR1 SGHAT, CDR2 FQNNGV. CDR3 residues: CASRPGLFNEQFF. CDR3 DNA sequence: TGTGCCAGCAGACCAGGACTCTTCAATGAGCAGTTCTTC.

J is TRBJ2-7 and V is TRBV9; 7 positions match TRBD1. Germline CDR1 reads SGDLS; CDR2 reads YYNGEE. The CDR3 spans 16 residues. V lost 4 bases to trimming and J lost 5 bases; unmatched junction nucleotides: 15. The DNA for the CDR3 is TGTGCCAGCAGCCCTCACGGAGGTACAGGGGAGAACGAGCAGTACTTC. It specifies CASSPHGGTGENEQYF.

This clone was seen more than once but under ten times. Here the CDR3 DNA reads TGTGCCAGCAGCGTAACGGGGGCGGGTCGAACTGAAGCTTTCTTT. Protein sequence: CASSVTGAGRTEAFF. The chain uses TRBV9 and TRBJ1-1; D is possibly TRBD1 (6 bases). Trimming stripped 1 base from V and 5 bases from J, with 15 bases between. CDR3 size: 15 residues. The germline CDR1 and CDR2 sequences are SGDLS and YYNGEE.

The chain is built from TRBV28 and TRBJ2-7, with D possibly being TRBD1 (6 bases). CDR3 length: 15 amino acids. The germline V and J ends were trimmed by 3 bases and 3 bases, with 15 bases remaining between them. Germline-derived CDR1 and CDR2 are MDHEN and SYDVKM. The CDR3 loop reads CASSFPRDTDYEQYF. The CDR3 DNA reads TGTGCCAGCAGTTTCCCCCGGGACACCGACTACGAGCAGTACTTC.

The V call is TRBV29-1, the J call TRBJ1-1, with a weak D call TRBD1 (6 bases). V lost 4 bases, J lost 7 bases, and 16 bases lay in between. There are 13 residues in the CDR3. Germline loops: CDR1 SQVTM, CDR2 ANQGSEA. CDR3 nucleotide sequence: TGCAGCGTTGGGAGCCGGGACACCCTTGAAGCTTTCTTT. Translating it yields CSVGSRDTLEAFF.

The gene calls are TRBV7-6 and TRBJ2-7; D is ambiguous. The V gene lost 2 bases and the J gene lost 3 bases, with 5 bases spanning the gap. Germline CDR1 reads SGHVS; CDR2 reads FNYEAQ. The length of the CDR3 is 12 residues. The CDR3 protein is CASSLNGYEQYF. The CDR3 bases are TGTGCCAGCAGCTTAAACGGCTACGAGCAGTACTTC.

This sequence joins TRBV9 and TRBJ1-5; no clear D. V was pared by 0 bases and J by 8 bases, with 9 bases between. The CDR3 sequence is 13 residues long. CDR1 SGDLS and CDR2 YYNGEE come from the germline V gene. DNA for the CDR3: TGTGCCAGCAGCGTAGACCCGAGGGAGCCCCAGCATTTT. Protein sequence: CASSVDPREPQHF.

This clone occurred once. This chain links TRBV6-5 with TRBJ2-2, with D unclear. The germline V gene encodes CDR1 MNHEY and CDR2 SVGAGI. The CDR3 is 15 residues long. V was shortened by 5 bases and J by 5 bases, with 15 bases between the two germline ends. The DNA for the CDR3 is TGTGCCAGCAGTCCCCAGAAAAAGGGAACCGGGGAGCTGTTTTTT. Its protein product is CASSPQKKGTGELFF.